This note documents a single TCR beta chain sequence. What it binds is not known. The sample is drawn from a study of cytomegalovirus exposure and HLA in healthy donors. Overall study: Prior work identified 117 million unique TCR beta sequences in some 200 million T cells.

Deletions cut 2 bases from V and 5 bases from J, with 10 bases between. The CDR3 consists of 14 residues. Germline lookup yields CDR1 MNHNY and CDR2 SVGAGI (reference sequence). The PCR used 60 Vbeta and 13 Jbeta primers. Some clones are missing from TCRdb's copy, which holds only in-frame ones; the method was immunoSEQ multiplex PCR. Among approximately 100,000 clones listed, around 80% were seen once. Whole-study findings and limits: The Asian-associated ancestry cluster reportedly had fewer N-insertions than the roughly 670-donor mean in a later analysis. Later analysis identified a missense DCLRE1C variant that was linked to TCR beta V- and J-gene trimming. Accurate prediction of most subjects' HLA-A and HLA-B alleles from TCR beta sequences was reported.

This clonotype was obtained from a woman aged 50 to 60 in good health and CMV-seropositive. The chain links TRBV6-6 to TRBJ2-1; D possibly corresponds to TRBD2 (5 bases). Sequenced material: PBMCs. CDR3 residues: CASSYDRGNNEQFF. Written as DNA, the CDR3 is TGTGCCAGCAGTTACGATAGAGGGAACAATGAGCAGTTCTTC.